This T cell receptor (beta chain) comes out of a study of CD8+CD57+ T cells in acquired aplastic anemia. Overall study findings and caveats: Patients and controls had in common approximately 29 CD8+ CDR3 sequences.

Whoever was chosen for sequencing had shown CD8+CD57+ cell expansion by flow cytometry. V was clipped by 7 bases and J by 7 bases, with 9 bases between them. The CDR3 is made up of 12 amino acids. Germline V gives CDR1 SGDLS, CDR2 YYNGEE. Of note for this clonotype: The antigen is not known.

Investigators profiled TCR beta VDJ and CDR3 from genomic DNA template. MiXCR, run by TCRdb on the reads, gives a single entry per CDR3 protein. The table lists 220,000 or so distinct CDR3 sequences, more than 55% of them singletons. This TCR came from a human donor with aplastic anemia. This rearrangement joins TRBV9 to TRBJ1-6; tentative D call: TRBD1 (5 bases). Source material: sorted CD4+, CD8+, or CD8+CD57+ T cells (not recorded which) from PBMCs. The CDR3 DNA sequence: TGTGCCAGCGGAGACAGCAATTCACCCCTCCACTTT. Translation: CASGDSNSPLHF. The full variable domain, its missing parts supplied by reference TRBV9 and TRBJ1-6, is DSGVTQTPKHLITATGQRVTLRCSPRSGDLSVYWYQQSLDQGLQFLIQYYNGEERAKGNILERFSAQQFPDLHSELNLSSLELGDSALYFCASGDSNSPLHFGNGTRLTVT.